These 27 T cell receptor beta chains share one sample of origin, sequenced in a study of blood T cell repertoires in COVID-19. Using immunoSEQ multiplex PCR, the repertoire was profiled, and TCRdb retains in-frame clones only, with some absent. This table has 490,000 or so clones, 88% appearing once. Input material: PBMCs or T cells enriched from blood (not recorded which). These receptors were taken from a woman aged 55-69 years who had recovered from COVID-19.

The chain joins TRBV2 to TRBJ1-2, with TRBD1 identical over 11 bases. The V gene end was trimmed by 5 bases and the J gene end by 2 bases; junction bases not matched to a gene: 7. The germline CDR1 and CDR2 sequences are SNHLY and FYNNEI. The CDR3 spans 16 residues. The CDR3 DNA follows: TGTGCCAGCAGTAGCCTGGACAGGGGGCGAAACTATGGCTACACCTTC. This translates into CASSSLDRGRNYGYTF.

The rearrangement uses TRBV10-3 and TRBJ1-1, with 8 bases lining up with TRBD1. Unmatched junction bases numbered 5, after V lost 6 bases and J lost 2 bases. CDR1 and CDR2 from the germline V gene are ENHRY and SYGVKD. This CDR3 comprises 14 residues. CDR3 region: CAIRPTGVNTEAFF. The CDR3 nucleotides are TGTGCCATCAGACCGACAGGGGTTAACACTGAAGCTTTCTTT.

V usage is TRBV5-1 and J usage is TRBJ1-6; no reliable D call. Germline CDR1 is SGHRS and CDR2 is YFSETQ. This CDR3 comprises 13 residues. V shed 0 bases and J shed 8 bases, with 6 bases lying between them. DNA of the CDR3: TGCGCCAGCAGCTTGGGTGGAGATTCACCCCTCCACTTT. Its translation is CASSLGGDSPLHF.

The V and J genes are TRBV7-8 and TRBJ1-5; the D is unclear. The CDR3 loop spans 14 amino acids. Looked up from germline, CDR1 is SGHVS and CDR2 is FQNEAQ. Trimming took off 5 bases at V and 0 bases at J, with 8 bases between the two ends. The DNA for the CDR3 is TGTGCCAGCAGCACGAGGTATAGCAATCAGCCCCAGCATTTT. It codes for CASSTRYSNQPQHF. Using reference TRBV7-8 and TRBJ1-5 for the parts outside the CDR3, the full variable domain is GAGVSQSPRYKVAKRGQDVALRCDPISGHVSLFWYQQALGQGPEFLTYFQNEAQLDKSGLPSDRFFAERPEGSVSTLKIQRTQQEDSAVYLCASSTRYSNQPQHFGDGTRLSIL.

The chain has TRBV4-1 and TRBJ1-6; D is possibly TRBD1 (6 bases). The V gene's germline CDR1 is MGHRA and CDR2 YSYEKL. Trimming shortened V by 0 bases and J by 6 bases, and 15 bases separated the two germline ends. The CDR3 consists of 17 residues. In DNA form, the CDR3 reads TGCGCCAGCAGCCAAGATTCACAGGGAGTTATTAATTCACCCCTCCACTTT. It codes for CASSQDSQGVINSPLHF.

This clone was seen once. The chain combines TRBV9 with TRBJ1-1; TRBD1 aligns across 12 bases. This CDR3 spans 16 amino acids. Germline V gene sequence: CDR1 SGDLS, CDR2 YYNGEE. V lost 7 bases, J lost 8 bases, and 15 bases stayed unmatched. As DNA, the CDR3 is TGTGCCAGCCGACGCGCCGGGACAGGGGGCGAAGGGGAAGCTTTCTTT. It yields the protein CASRRAGTGGEGEAFF.

The chain recombines TRBV3-1 (or the pseudogene TRBV3-2) with TRBJ2-1; 9 nucleotides match TRBD2. The germline CDR1 and CDR2 sequences are LGHDT and YNNKEL (reference sequence). The CDR3 contains 16 residues. After removal of 3 bases from V and 2 bases from J, the junction contained 5 bases not matched to a gene. Here the CDR3 reads CASSHSLAGPYNEQFF. In DNA form, the CDR3 reads TGTGCCAGCAGCCACTCACTAGCGGGTCCCTACAATGAGCAGTTCTTC.

The chain has TRBV7-6 and TRBJ1-1; maybe TRBD1 (5 bases). Trimming shortened V by 1 base and J by 0 bases, and 18 bases separated the two germline ends. CDR1 and CDR2 (germline): SGHVS, FNYEAQ. The CDR3 is 18 amino acids. DNA for the CDR3: TGTGCCAGCAGCTTAGGCCCCCGGGGGTCTCGGATGAACACTGAAGCTTTCTTT. Translated, it gives CASSLGPRGSRMNTEAFF.

J is TRBJ2-2 and V is TRBV30, with a tentative D call TRBD2 (5 bases). CDR1 and CDR2 (germline): GTSNPN, SVGIG (reference sequence). There are 13 residues in the CDR3. V lost 3 bases to trimming and J lost 5 bases, with 10 bases between them. This chain's CDR3 is CAWRGRETGELFF. The CDR3 DNA follows: TGTGCCTGGAGGGGTAGGGAGACCGGGGAGCTGTTTTTT. The full variable domain, with the rest looked up from reference TRBV30 and TRBJ2-2, is SQTIHQWPATLVQPVGSPLSLECTVEGTSNPNLYWYRQAAGRGLQLLFYSVGIGQISSEVPQNLSASRPQDRQFILSSKKLLLSDSGFYLCAWRGRETGELFFGEGSRLTVL.

This chain links TRBV30 with TRBJ2-1; 8 positions agree with TRBD2. In germline, CDR1 is GTSNPN, CDR2 SVGIG (reference sequence). The CDR3 contains 13 residues. V shed 3 bases and J 9 bases; nucleotides not matched to a gene: 7. CDR3 bases: TGTGCCTGGAGCCCGGGACTAGTCGGTGAGCAGTTCTTC. Protein product: CAWSPGLVGEQFF.

V usage is TRBV27 and J usage is TRBJ1-2, with 7 bases lining up with TRBD1. The CDR3 extends over 12 amino acids. Germline V gene lookup returns CDR1 MNHEY and CDR2 SMNVEV (reference sequence). Losses at the gene ends were 6 bases for V and 8 bases for J; bases not matched to a gene: 6. The CDR3 region is CASSRGVGGYTF. The CDR3 DNA is TGTGCCAGCAGCAGGGGGGTAGGGGGCTACACCTTC.

The chain employs TRBV18 and TRBJ2-1; D perhaps matches TRBD1 (5 bases). The CDR3 runs 15 residues. CDR1 and CDR2 (germline): KGHSH, LQKENI. V lost 6 bases and J lost 2, with 14 bases in between. CDR3 sequence reads: CASSAPGSTYNEQFF. DNA of the CDR3: TGTGCCAGCTCCGCCCCAGGGTCAACCTACAATGAGCAGTTCTTC.

The V and J genes are TRBV15 and TRBJ2-1, with D unclear. Trimming took 0 bases from V and 4 from J, leaving 10 bases between them. The CDR3 length is 15 residues. The germline CDR1 and CDR2 sequences are LNHNV and YYDKDF (reference sequence). CDR3 loop: CATSRDNTVYNEQFF. The CDR3 DNA reads as TGTGCCACCAGCAGAGATAATACGGTTTACAATGAGCAGTTCTTC. The full variable domain, with the rest looked up from reference TRBV15 and TRBJ2-1, is DAMVIQNPRYQVTQFGKPVTLSCSQTLNHNVMYWYQQKSSQAPKLLFHYYDKDFNNEADTPDNFQSRRPNTSFCFLDIRSPGLGDTAMYLCATSRDNTVYNEQFFGPGTRLTVL.

This clone was recorded only once. The rearrangement joins TRBV4-2 to TRBJ2-5; 7 bases agree with TRBD2. The V gene end was trimmed by 0 bases and the J gene end by 3 bases; junction bases not matched to a gene: 4. CDR3 length equals 15 residues. Per the germline V gene, CDR1 is LGHNA and CDR2 is YNFKEQ. The CDR3 DNA reads as TGTGCCAGCAGCCAAGAAGCGGGGACTAAAGAGACCCAGTACTTC. Translating it yields CASSQEAGTKETQYF.

The V and J genes are TRBV6-5 and TRBJ1-1, with a possible D match to TRBD1 (5 bases). The CDR3 length is 13 residues. V lost 9 bases, J lost 3 bases, and 14 bases lay in between. The germline gives CDR1 MNHEY, CDR2 SVGAGI. CDR3 bases: TGTGCCAGGAGGCGGGGGGGACACACTGAAGCTTTCTTT. Translating it yields CARRRGGHTEAFF.

The chain employs TRBV11-2 and TRBJ1-1; 8 bases line up with TRBD1. The CDR3 sequence is 15 residues long. Trimming took 4 bases from V and 4 from J; bases not matched to a gene: 8. The germline CDR1 and CDR2 sequences are SGHAT and FQNNGV. CDR3 nucleotide sequence: TGTGCCAGCAGCTCAAACAGGGGGATGATCACTGAAGCTTTCTTT. Translating gives CASSSNRGMITEAFF. The whole variable domain, filled in from reference TRBV11-2 and TRBJ1-1, reads EAGVAQSPRYKIIEKRQSVAFWCNPISGHATLYWYQQILGQGPKLLIQFQNNGVVDDSQLPKDRFSAERLKGVDSTLKIQPAKLEDSAVYLCASSSNRGMITEAFFGQGTRLTVV.

The chain couples TRBV11-2 to TRBJ1-4; D possibly corresponds to TRBD1 (6 bases). Germline V lookup: CDR1 SGHAT, CDR2 FQNNGV. The CDR3 spans 14 residues. V was shortened by 5 bases and J by 3 bases, with 10 bases between the two germline ends. The CDR3 DNA sequence: TGTGCCAGCAGCGCACAGGGTGCTAATGAAAAACTGTTTTTT. Translating gives CASSAQGANEKLFF.

Worth noting for this clone: At the DNA level, this CDR3 is encoded by other sequences in the same sample as well. The chain combines TRBV7-2 with TRBJ1-2; D unclear. Germline V gene lookup returns CDR1 SGHTA and CDR2 FQGNSA. CDR3 length: 13 residues. Trimming shortened V by 3 bases and J by 2 bases, and 7 bases separated the two germline ends. CDR3 nucleotides: TGTGCCAGCAGCTTGAGTCTCAACTATGGCTACACCTTC. It translates to CASSLSLNYGYTF.

The chain links TRBV28 to TRBJ1-5, with a possible D match to TRBD1 (5 bases). This CDR3 is 14 amino acids long. The germline gives CDR1 MDHEN, CDR2 SYDVKM. The V gene lost 6 bases and the J gene lost 2 bases, with 11 bases spanning the gap. This CDR3 is CASREGSGNQPQHF. The CDR3 region has the DNA TGTGCCAGCAGGGAGGGGTCGGGCAATCAGCCCCAGCATTTT.

The J gene is TRBJ2-7, the V gene TRBV5-1; TRBD1 matches 7 bases. Germline CDR1 reads SGHRS; CDR2 reads YFSETQ. The CDR3 length is 14 residues. The V gene end was trimmed by 1 base and the J gene end by 4 bases; junction bases not matched to a gene: 5. The CDR3 reads CASSLIGTEYEQYF. In DNA, the CDR3 is TGCGCCAGCAGCTTGATTGGGACAGAATACGAGCAGTACTTC.

This chain links TRBV11-2 with TRBJ1-2; 9 bases match TRBD1. J gave up 4 bases and V 1 base, and 7 bases lay outside the gene matches. Germline V gives CDR1 SGHAT, CDR2 FQNNGV. There are 16 residues in the CDR3. Written as DNA, the CDR3 is TGTGCCAGCAGCTTAGGTGCCGGGACAGGGTTCTATGGCTACACCTTC. Protein product: CASSLGAGTGFYGYTF.

This chain links TRBV3-1 (or the pseudogene TRBV3-2) with TRBJ1-5; 8 nucleotides match TRBD1. The germline CDR1 and CDR2 sequences are LGHDT and YNNKEL (reference sequence). Losses at the gene ends were 4 bases for V and 6 bases for J; bases not matched to a gene: 5. The CDR3 has 14 amino acids. Here the CDR3 reads CASSLGQGGQPQHF. The CDR3 DNA reads as TGTGCCAGCAGCCTTGGACAGGGCGGTCAGCCCCAGCATTTT.

The rearrangement links TRBV30 to TRBJ2-6; D is uncertain. CDR1 is GTSNPN and CDR2 is SVGIG in the germline V gene (reference sequence). The CDR3 has 14 residues. V gave up 2 bases and J gave up 1 base, with 6 bases separating them. CDR3 sequence: CAWSIMSGANVLTF. The CDR3 DNA reads as TGTGCCTGGAGTATAATGTCTGGGGCCAACGTCCTGACTTTC.

On this clone: The same CDR3 arises from other DNA sequences in this sample as well. The J gene is TRBJ1-4, the V gene TRBV5-4; D gene unclear. CDR1 is SGHNT and CDR2 is YYREEE in the germline V gene (reference sequence). Trimming pared 0 bases from V and 2 bases from J, leaving 8 bases between. The CDR3 consists of 15 residues. The DNA of the CDR3 is TGTGCCAGCAGCTTGGTACCGGGGACTAATGAAAAACTGTTTTTT. Translated, it gives CASSLVPGTNEKLFF.

This chain joins TRBV9 and TRBJ1-4; perhaps TRBD1 as D (5 bases). This CDR3 has 14 residues. With 0 bases removed from V and 3 bases from J, the gap between germline ends came to 6 bases. The germline V gene encodes CDR1 SGDLS and CDR2 YYNGEE. This CDR3 reads CASSVGGPNEKLFF. In DNA, the CDR3 is TGTGCCAGCAGCGTAGGGGGCCCTAATGAAAAACTGTTTTTT.

This chain uses TRBV27 with TRBJ1-1; D remains unclear. The CDR3 runs to 13 residues. CDR1 is MNHEY and CDR2 is SMNVEV in the germline V gene (reference sequence). The ends were cut back, 4 bases at V and 4 bases at J, with 10 bases in the middle. The CDR3 region has the DNA TGTGCCAGCAGTTCCAACCCGGGCACTGAAGCTTTCTTT. Translation: CASSSNPGTEAFF.

The chain links TRBV9 to TRBJ1-4; D gene uncertain. The CDR3 totals 16 residues. Trimming pared 4 bases from V and 7 bases from J, leaving 20 bases between. The V gene's germline CDR1 is SGDLS and CDR2 YYNGEE. CDR3 protein: CASSPIFSGKTEKLFF. The DNA for the CDR3 is TGTGCCAGCAGCCCTATCTTCTCCGGGAAGACTGAAAAACTGTTTTTT.